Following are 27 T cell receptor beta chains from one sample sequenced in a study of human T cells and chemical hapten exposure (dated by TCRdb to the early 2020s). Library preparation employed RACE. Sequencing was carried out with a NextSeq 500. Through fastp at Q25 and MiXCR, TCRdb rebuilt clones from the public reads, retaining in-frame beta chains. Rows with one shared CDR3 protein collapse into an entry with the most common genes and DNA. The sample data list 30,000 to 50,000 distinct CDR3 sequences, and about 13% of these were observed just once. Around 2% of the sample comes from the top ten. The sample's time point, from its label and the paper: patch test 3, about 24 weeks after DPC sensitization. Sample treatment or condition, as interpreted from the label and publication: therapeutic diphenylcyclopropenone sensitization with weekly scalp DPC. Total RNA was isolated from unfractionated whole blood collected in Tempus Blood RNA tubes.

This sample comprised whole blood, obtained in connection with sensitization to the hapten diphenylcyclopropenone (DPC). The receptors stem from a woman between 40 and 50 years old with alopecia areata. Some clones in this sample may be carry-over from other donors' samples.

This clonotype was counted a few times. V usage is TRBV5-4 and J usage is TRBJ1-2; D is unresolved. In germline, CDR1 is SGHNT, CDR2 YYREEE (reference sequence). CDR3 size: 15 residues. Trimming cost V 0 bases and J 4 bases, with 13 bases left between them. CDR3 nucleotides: TGTGCCAGCAGCTTGGCCACTATGGGGATCTATGGCTACACCTTC. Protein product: CASSLATMGIYGYTF.

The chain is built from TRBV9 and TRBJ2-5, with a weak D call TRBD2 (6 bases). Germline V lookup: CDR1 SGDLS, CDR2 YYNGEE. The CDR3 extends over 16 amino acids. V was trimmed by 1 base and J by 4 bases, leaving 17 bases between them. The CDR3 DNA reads TGTGCCAGCAGCGTATTGGGGAGCGGGTCTGGAGAGACCCAGTACTTC. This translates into CASSVLGSGSGETQYF. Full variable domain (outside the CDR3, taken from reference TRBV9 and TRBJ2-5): DSGVTQTPKHLITATGQRVTLRCSPRSGDLSVYWYQQSLDQGLQFLIQYYNGEERAKGNILERFSAQQFPDLHSELNLSSLELGDSALYFCASSVLGSGSGETQYFGPGTRLLVL.

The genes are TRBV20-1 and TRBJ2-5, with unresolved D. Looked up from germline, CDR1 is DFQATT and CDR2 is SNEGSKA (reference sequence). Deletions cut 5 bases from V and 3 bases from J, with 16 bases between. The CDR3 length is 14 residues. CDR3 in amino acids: CSASPPATKETQYF. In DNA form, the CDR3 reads TGCAGTGCTTCGCCCCCGGCTACGAAAGAGACCCAGTACTTC.

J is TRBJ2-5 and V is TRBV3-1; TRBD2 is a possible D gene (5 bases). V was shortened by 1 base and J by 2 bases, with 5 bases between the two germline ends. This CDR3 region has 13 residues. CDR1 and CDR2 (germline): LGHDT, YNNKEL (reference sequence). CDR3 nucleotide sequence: TGTGCCAGCAGCCAAGCGGGACAAGAGACCCAGTACTTC. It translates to CASSQAGQETQYF.

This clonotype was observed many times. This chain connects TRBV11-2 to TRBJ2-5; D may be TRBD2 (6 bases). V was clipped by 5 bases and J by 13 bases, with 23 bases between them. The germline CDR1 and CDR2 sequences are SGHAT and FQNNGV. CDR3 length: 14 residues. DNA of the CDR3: TGTGCCAGCAGCGCCCGGGACTCCAAGGACCGGTTGTACTTC. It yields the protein CASSARDSKDRLYF. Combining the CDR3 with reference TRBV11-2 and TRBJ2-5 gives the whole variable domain EAGVAQSPRYKIIEKRQSVAFWCNPISGHATLYWYQQILGQGPKLLIQFQNNGVVDDSQLPKDRFSAERLKGVDSTLKIQPAKLEDSAVYLCASSARDSKDRLYFGPGTRLLVL.

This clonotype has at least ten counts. CDR3 protein: CTSSFRRDSNEDTQYF. The CDR3 bases are TGCACCAGCAGCTTTCGCCGGGACTCCAATGAAGACACCCAGTACTTC. The chain recombines TRBV1 with TRBJ2-5; the table's TRBD2 call for D was not verified on the DNA. TRBV1 is tagged as a pseudogene. The CDR3 runs to 16 residues.

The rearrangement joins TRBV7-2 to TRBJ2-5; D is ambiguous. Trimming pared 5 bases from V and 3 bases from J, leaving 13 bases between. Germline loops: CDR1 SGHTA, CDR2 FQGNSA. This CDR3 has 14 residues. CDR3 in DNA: TGTGCCAGCAGCCCGTCGATGGCTAAAGAGACCCAGTACTTC. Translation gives CASSPSMAKETQYF.

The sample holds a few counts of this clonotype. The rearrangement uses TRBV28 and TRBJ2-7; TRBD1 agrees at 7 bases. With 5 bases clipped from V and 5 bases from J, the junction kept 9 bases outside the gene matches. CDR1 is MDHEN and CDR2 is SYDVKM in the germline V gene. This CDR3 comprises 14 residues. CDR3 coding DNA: TGTGCCAGCAGTCCCTTGACAGGGCTGAACGAGCAGTACTTC. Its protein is CASSPLTGLNEQYF.

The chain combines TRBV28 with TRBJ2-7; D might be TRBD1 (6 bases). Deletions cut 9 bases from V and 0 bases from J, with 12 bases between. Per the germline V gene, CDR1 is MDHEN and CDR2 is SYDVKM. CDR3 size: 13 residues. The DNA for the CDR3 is TGTGCCAGTTTGGGGACAATCTCCTACGAGCAGTACTTC. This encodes CASLGTISYEQYF.

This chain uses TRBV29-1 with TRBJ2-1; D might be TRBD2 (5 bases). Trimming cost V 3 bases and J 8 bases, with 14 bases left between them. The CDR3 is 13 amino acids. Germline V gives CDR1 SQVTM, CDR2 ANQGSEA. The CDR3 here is CSVERANLDEQFF. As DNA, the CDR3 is TGCAGCGTTGAGAGGGCCAACTTGGATGAGCAGTTCTTC.

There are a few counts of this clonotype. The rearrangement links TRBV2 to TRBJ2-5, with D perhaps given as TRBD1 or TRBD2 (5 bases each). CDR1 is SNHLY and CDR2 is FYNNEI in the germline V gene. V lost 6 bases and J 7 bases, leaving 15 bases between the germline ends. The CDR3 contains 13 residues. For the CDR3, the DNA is TGTGCCAGCAGGGGGGACCATGAGGGGACCCAGTACTTC. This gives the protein CASRGDHEGTQYF.

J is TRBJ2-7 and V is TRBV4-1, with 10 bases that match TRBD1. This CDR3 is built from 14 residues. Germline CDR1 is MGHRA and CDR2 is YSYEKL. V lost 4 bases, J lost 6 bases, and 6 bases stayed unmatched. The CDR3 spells CASSPDRGRVEQYF. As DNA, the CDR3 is TGCGCCAGCAGCCCAGACAGGGGGCGCGTCGAGCAGTACTTC.

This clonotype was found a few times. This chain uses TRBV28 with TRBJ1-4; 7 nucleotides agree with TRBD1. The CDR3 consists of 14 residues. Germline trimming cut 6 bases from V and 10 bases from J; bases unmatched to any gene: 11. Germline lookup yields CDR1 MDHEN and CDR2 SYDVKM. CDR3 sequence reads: CASSRQGRGGKLFF. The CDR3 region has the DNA TGTGCCAGCAGCAGACAGGGAAGGGGAGGAAAACTGTTTTTT.

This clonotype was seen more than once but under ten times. CDR3 loop: CASSSQHNEQFF. The CDR3 DNA reads TGCGCCAGCAGTTCCCAACACAATGAGCAGTTCTTC. The chain links TRBV5-1 to TRBJ2-1; no clear D gene. Germline V gene data show CDR1 as SGHRS and CDR2 as YFSETQ. The CDR3 has 12 residues. V lost 5 bases and J 5 bases, leaving 8 bases between the germline ends.

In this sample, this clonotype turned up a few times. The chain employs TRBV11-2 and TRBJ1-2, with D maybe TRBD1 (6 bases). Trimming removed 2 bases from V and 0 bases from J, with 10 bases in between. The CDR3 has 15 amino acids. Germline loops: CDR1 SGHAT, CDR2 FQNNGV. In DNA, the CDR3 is TGTGCCAGCAGCTTATGGGACAAAGCTAACTATGGCTACACCTTC. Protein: CASSLWDKANYGYTF.

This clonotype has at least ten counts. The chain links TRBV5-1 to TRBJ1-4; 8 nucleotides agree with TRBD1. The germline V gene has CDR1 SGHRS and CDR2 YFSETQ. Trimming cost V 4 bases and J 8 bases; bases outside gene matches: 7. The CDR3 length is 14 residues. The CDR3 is CASSLGTGHEKLFF. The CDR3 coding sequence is TGCGCCAGCAGCCTCGGGACAGGTCACGAAAAACTGTTTTTT.

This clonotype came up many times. The CDR3 bases are TGTGCCAGCAGCACCGGGACACCCTACGAGCAGTACTTC. It translates to CASSTGTPYEQYF. This chain links TRBV5-6 with TRBJ2-7; the D gene is possibly TRBD1 (6 bases). The germline gives CDR1 SGHDT, CDR2 YYEEEE. Trimming left V 4 bases short and J 2 bases short, with 10 bases between. The CDR3 contains 13 residues. Together with reference TRBV5-6 and TRBJ2-7, the CDR3 gives the full variable domain: DAGVTQSPTHLIKTRGQQVTLRCSPKSGHDTVSWYQQALGQGPQFIFQYYEEEERQRGNFPDRFSGHQFPNYSSELNVNALLLGDSALYLCASSTGTPYEQYFGPGTRLTVT.

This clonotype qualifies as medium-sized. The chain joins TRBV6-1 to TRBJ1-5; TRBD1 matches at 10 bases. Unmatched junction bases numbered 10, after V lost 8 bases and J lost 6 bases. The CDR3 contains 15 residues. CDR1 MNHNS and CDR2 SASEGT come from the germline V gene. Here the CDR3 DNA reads TGTGCCAGCTCATCCTCCGGGACAGGGGTTCAGCCCCAGCATTTT. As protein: CASSSSGTGVQPQHF.

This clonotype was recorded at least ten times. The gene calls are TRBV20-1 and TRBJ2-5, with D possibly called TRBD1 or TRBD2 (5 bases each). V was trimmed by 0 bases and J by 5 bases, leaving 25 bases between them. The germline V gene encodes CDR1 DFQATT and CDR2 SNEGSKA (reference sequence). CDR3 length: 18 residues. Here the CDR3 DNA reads TGCAGTGCTAGAGATATCGGGCAGGGTGGGCTACCGGGGGAGACCCAGTACTTC. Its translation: CSARDIGQGGLPGETQYF.

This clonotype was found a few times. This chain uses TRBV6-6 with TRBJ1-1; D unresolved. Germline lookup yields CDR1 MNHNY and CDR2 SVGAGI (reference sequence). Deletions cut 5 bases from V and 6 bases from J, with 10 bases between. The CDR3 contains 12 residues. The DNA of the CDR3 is TGTGCCAGCAGTCTCCTTAGGGCTGAAGCTTTCTTT. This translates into CASSLLRAEAFF.

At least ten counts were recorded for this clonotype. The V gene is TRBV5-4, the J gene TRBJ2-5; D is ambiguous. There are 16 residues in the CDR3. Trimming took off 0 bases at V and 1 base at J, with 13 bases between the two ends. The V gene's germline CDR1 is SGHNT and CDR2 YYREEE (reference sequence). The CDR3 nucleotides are TGTGCCAGCAGCTTGGAGTCGGCTTGGAGCCAAGAGACCCAGTACTTC. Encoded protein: CASSLESAWSQETQYF.

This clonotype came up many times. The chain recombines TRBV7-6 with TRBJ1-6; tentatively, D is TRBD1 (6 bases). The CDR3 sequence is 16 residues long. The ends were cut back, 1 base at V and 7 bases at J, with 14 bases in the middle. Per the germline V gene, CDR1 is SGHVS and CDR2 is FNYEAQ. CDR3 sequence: CASSLETGRGNSPLHF. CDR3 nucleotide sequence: TGTGCCAGCAGCTTAGAAACAGGGAGGGGAAATTCACCCCTCCACTTT.

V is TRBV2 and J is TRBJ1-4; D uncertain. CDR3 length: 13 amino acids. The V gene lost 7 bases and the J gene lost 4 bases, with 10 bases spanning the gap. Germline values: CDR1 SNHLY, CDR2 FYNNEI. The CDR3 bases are TGTGCCAGCACGTCGGATTATAATGAAAAACTGTTTTTT. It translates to CASTSDYNEKLFF.

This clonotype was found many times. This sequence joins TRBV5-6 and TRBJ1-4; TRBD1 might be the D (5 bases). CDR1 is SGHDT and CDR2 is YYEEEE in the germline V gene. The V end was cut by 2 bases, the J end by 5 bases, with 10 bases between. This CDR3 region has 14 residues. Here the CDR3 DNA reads TGTGCCAGCAGCTTTGGGGACTCAAATGAAAAACTGTTTTTT. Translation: CASSFGDSNEKLFF.

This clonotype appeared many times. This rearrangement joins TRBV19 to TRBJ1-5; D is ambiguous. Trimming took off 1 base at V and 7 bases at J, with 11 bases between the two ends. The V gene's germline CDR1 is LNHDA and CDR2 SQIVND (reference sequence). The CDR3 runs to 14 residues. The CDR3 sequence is CASSIGPAGQPQHF. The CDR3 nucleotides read TGTGCCAGTAGTATAGGCCCCGCTGGGCAGCCCCAGCATTTT.

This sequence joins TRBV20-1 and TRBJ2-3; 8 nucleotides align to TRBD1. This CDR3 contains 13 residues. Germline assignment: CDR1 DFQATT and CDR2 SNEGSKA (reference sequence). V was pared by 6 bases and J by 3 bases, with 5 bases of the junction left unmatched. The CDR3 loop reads CSAWDRTTDTQYF. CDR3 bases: TGCAGTGCGTGGGACAGGACTACAGATACGCAGTATTTT.

CDR3 in DNA: TGTGCCAGCAGCCAACGTGGCGGGAGGGAGCAGTACTTC. Its protein product is CASSQRGGREQYF. This sequence joins TRBV7-3 and TRBJ2-7; 8 nucleotides line up with TRBD2. V lost 5 bases to trimming and J lost 7 bases; unmatched junction nucleotides: 7. There are 13 residues in the CDR3. CDR1 SGHTA and CDR2 FQGTGA come from the germline V gene. Supplemented by reference TRBV7-3 and TRBJ2-7, the full variable domain reads GAGVSQTPSNKVTEKGKYVELRCDPISGHTALYWYRQSLGQGPEFLIYFQGTGAADDSGLPNDRFFAVRPEGSVSTLKIQRTERGDSAVYLCASSQRGGREQYFGPGTRLTVT.